This T cell receptor beta chain was sequenced for a study of response to subunit inactivated influenza vaccine. TCRdb fed the RT-PCR reads into MiXCR, producing one record per CDR3 protein. The top ten clones hold approximately 12% of a sample with under 500,000 distinct CDR3 sequences, approximately 9.9% of them seen once. With 4 bases removed from V and 5 bases from J, the gap between germline ends came to 11 bases. Germline loops: CDR1 DFQATT, CDR2 SNEGSKA (reference sequence). The CDR3 sequence is 13 residues long. Overall study findings and caveats: Authors suggested seasonal influenza vaccinations each recruit few new T cells.

In its sample, this clonotype was seen a few times. Its cognate antigen is unknown. The source of this sequence is a man aged 50-59 years who received an inactivated influenza vaccine. The sequencing here drew on PBMCs from blood, taken about 6 weeks after vaccination. The chain joins TRBV20-1 to TRBJ2-2; D gene uncertain. The CDR3 sequence is CSATSTATGELFF. The CDR3 DNA reads as TGCAGTGCTACCTCGACGGCGACCGGGGAGCTGTTTTTT.